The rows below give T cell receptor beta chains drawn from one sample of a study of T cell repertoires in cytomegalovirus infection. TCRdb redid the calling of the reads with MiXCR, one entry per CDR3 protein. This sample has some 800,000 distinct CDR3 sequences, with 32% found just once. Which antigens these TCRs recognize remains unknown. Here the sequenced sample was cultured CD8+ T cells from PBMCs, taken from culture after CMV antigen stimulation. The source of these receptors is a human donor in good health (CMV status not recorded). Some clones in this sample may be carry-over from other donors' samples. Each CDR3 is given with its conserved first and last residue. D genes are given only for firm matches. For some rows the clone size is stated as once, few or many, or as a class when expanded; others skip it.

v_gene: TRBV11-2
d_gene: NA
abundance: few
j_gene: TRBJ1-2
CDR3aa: CASSFSGGWNYGYTF

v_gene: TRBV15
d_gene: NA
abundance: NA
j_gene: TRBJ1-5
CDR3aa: CATGLGANNQPQHF

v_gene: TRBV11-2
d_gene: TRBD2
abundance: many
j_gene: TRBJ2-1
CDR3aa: CASSLDGGYNEQFF

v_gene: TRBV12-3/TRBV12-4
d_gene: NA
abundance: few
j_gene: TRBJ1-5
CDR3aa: CASKFPDQPQHF

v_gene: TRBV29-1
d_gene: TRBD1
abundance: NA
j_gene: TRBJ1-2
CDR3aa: CSVVTGRVRPYTF

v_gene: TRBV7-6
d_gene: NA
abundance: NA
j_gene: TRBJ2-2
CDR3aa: CASGEYTGELFF

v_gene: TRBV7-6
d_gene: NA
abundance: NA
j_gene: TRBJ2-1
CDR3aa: CASSLTGRYNEQFF

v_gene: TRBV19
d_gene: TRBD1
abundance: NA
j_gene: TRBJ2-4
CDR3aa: CASSKTGAGAKNIQYF

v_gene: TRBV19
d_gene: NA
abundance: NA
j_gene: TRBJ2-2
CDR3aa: CASSIWRQVNTGELFF

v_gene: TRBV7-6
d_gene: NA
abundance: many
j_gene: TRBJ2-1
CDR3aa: CASSSHRVPTYNEQFF

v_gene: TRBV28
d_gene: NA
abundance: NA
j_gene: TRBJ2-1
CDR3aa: CASSFPGTEAQFF

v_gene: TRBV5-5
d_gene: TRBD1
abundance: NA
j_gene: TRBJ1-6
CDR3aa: CASSSPVTGGVGSPLHF

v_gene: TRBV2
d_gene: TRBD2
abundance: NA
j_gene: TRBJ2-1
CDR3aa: CASPERGEHEQFF

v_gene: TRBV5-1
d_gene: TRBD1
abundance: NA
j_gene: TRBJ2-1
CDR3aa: CASSSRGLNEQFF

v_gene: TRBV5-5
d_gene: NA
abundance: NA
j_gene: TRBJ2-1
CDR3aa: CASSPGGTPHVDEQFF

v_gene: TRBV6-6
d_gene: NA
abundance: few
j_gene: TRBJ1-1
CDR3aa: CASRQGIGGTEAFF

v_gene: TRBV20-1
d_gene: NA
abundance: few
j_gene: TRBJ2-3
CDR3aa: CSARSTISTDTQYF

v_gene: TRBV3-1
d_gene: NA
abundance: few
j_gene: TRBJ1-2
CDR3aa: CASSQEWGNGYGYTF

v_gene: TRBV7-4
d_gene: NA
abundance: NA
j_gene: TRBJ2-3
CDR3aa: CASSPPNRESGADTQYF

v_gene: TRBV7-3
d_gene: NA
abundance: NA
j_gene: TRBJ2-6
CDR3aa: CASSLISRANVLTF

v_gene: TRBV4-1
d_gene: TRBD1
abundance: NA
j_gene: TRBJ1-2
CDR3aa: CASSQPGQANYGYTF

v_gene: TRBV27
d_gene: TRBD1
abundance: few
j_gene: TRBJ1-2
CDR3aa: CASSSRPPGTANYGYTF

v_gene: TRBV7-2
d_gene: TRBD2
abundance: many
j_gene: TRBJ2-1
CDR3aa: CASSLLAGWIAGPNNEQFF

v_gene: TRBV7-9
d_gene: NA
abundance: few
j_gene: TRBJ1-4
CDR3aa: CASSLGTAGEKLFF

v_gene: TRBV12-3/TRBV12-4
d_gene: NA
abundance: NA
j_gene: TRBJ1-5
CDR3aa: CASSLGTPALGQPQHF

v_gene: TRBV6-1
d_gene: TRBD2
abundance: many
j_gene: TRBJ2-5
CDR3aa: CASSEARGLAEVVQTQYF

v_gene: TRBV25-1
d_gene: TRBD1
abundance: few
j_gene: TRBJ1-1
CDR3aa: CASSDSGTGATEAFF

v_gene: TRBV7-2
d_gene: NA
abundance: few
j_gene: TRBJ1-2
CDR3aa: CASSLIIQGDYGYTF

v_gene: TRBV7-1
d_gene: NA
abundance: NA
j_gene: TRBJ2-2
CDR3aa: CASRPTGPTNTGELFF

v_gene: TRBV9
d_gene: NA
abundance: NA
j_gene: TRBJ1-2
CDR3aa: CASSQSGKINYGYTF

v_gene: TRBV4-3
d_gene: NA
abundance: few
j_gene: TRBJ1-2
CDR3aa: CASSQEIHRQHNYGYTF

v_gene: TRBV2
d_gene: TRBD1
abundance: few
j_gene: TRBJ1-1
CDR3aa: CASSEDRGRKAFF

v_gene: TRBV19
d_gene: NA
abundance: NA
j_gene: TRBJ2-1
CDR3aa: CASSIVLVSYNEQFF

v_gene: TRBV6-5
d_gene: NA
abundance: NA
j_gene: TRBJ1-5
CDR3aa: CASSYRVGGQPQHF

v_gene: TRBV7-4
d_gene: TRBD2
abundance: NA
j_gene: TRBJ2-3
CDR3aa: CASSSLWASGDTDTQYF

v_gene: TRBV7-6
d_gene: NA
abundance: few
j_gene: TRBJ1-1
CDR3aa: CASSLGGGGFSDTEAFF

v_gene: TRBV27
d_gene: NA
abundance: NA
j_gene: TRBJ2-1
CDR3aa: CASSTLVSSYNEQFF

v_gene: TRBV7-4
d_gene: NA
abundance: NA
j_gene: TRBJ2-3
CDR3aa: CASSFPLFGLGTDTQYF

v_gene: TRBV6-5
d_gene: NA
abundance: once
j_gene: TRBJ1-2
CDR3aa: CASSAGVHYGYTF

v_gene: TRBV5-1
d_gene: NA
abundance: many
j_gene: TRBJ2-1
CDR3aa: CASSFRLDNEQFF